The entry below describes one T cell receptor beta chain. What it binds is unknown. Specified time point: week 35, safety follow-up. The vaccine gave 300 ug of a 20-mer mutant IDH1 peptide subcutaneously per dose. Germline V gene lookup returns CDR1 SGHDT and CDR2 YYEEEE. CDR3 length equals 14 residues. V was pared by 0 bases and J by 6 bases, with 1 base of the junction left unmatched. This record comes from a study of a mutant IDH1 vaccine in newly diagnosed glioma. In the study overall: The treated population exhibited a male proportion of roughly 62%, a female proportion of around 40%, and a mean age of approximately 42 years. Most patients had received both radiotherapy and temozolomide, the prior options being radiotherapy, temozolomide, or both. The study, taken as a whole, reports: Evidence of vaccine-induced immune responses was documented in approximately 93% of patients.

Profiling relied on immunoSEQ multiplex PCR, and the TCRdb table lists in-frame clones only, not all of them. The sample records 65,000 to 85,000 clones, around 90% being singletons. The chain employs TRBV5-6 and TRBJ2-2; 8 nucleotides align to TRBD1. The receptor comes from a man under 40 with glioma. Sequences were derived from PBMCs, sampled from a glioma patient whose treatment included an IDH1 peptide vaccine. CDR3 protein: CASSLETGAGELFF. For the CDR3, the DNA is TGTGCCAGCAGCTTGGAGACAGGGGCCGGGGAGCTGTTTTTT.